The clone carrying this T cell receptor beta chain was counted a few times. The antigen is not known. The sample comes from a study of T-cell memory formation after mild COVID-19. Study context: The two donors had largely donor-specific TCR clusters.

The CDR3 covers 15 residues. CDR1 is LGHNA and CDR2 is YSLEER in the germline V gene. Trimming at V came to 4 bases and at J to 0 bases, leaving 5 bases not matched to a gene. After 5'RACE with constant-segment primers, TCR alpha and TCR beta cDNA libraries carrying sample barcodes and UMIs were obtained. From the 5' RACE reads, TCRdb called clonotypes with MiXCR, one entry per CDR3 protein. The sample holds about 140,000 distinct CDR3 sequences; 13% to 15% are singletons and the top ten take 25% to 30%. Study results and caveats: Several responding clones turned up in pre-infection memory, indicating that cross-reactive memory may have taken part.

The TCR comes from an adult woman who had mild COVID-19 (a few samples of this study predate the infection). Cell type and time point are not known. The J gene is TRBJ2-7, the V gene TRBV4-3; 8 bases match TRBD2. Sequencing was carried out using PBMCs or a T cell subset sorted from them (not recorded which). CDR3 region: CASSPSGRSSYEQYF. The CDR3 nucleotides read TGCGCCAGCAGCCCAAGCGGGAGAAGCTCCTACGAGCAGTACTTC.